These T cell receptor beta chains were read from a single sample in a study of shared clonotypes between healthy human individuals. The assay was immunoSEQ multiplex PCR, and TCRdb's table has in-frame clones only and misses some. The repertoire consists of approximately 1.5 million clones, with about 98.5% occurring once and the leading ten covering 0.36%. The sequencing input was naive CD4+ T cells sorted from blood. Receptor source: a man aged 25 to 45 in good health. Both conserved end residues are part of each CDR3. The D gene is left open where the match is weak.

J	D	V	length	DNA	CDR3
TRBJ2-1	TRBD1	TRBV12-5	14	TGTGCCCCTCGGTCGGGACAGAAGGCCAATGAGCAGTTCTTC	CAPRSGQKANEQFF
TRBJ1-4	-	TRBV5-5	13	TGTGCCAGCAGCCGCACACTGAATGAAAAACTGTTTTTT	CASSRTLNEKLFF
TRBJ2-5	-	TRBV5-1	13	TGCGCCAGCAGCTCGATTCCAGGGGAGACCCAGTACTTC	CASSSIPGETQYF
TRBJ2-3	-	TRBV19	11	TGTGCCAGTAGTAGTCGAGATACGCAGTATTTT	CASSSRDTQYF
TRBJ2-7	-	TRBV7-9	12	TGTGCCAGCAGCCCCGCTCTGGGGGAGCAGTACTTC	CASSPALGEQYF
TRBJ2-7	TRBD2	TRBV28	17	TGTGCCAGCAGTTTAGTGTACGGATCTAGCGGGACCTACGAGCAGTACTTC	CASSLVYGSSGTYEQYF
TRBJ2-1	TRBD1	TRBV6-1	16	TGTGCCAGCAGTGAGACGAACAGGGGCCTCTACAATGAGCAGTTCTTC	CASSETNRGLYNEQFF
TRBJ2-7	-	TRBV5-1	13	TGCGCCAGCAGCATTACTGACAACTACGAGCAGTACTTC	CASSITDNYEQYF
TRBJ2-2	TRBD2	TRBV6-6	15	TGTGCCAGCAGTGGCAGACTAGCGGGAGCCGGGGAGCTGTTTTTT	CASSGRLAGAGELFF
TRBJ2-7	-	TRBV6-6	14	TGTGCCAGCAGTTACTCTTCGACTGGGGGCGAGCAGTACTTC	CASSYSSTGGEQYF
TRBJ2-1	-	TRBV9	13	TGTGCCAGCAGCGTAGAACACCACAATGAGCAGTTCTTC	CASSVEHHNEQFF
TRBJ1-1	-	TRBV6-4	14	TGTGCCAGCAGTTCTACCCCAGGGAACACTGAAGCTTTCTTT	CASSSTPGNTEAFF
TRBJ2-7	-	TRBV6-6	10	TGTGCCAGCAGTTACGGCGAGCAGTACTTC	CASSYGEQYF
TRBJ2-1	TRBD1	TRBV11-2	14	TGTGCCAGCAGCTTTTTACAGGGGAATGATGAGCAGTTCTTC	CASSFLQGNDEQFF